The T cell receptor (beta chain) described here comes from a study of blood T cell repertoires in COVID-19. Turning to the study itself: Whether acute or convalescent, the COVID-19 samples came from the United States, Italy and Spain. PBMCs, B-cell-depleted T cells, or T cells provided the cDNA or gDNA that made up the material.

In the original analysis: Reference gene primer amplification yielded estimated nucleated cell counts. Profiling relied on immunoSEQ multiplex PCR, and the TCRdb table lists in-frame clones only, not all of them. D and trimming come from the DNA, and the V and J calls and clone size come from that table. In the table there are roughly 150,000 clones, approximately 78% of which are singletons. This CDR3 region has 13 residues. V was clipped by 4 bases and J by 4 bases; unmatched bases: 3. Germline V lookup: CDR1 SGHVS, CDR2 FNYEAQ. The sequence derives from a woman over 75 with acute or convalescent COVID-19. The sample was peripheral blood. This sequence joins TRBV7-6 and TRBJ1-2; 7 bases map to TRBD1. Here the CDR3 DNA reads TGTGCCAGCAGCTCGACAGGGACCTATGGCTACACCTTC. Translation gives CASSSTGTYGYTF.